This TCR beta chain emerged from a study of blood T cell repertoires in COVID-19. The wider study: Samples of COVID-19 (acute and convalescent) were obtained from the United States, Italy and Spain. T cells, B-cell-depleted T cells, or PBMCs provided the cDNA or gDNA that served as material.

Per the original data handling: Researchers report that nucleated cell counts were estimated from reference gene primer amplification. TCRdb's copy holds only in-frame clones and misses some; the assay was immunoSEQ multiplex PCR. That table supplies the V and J calls and clone size; D and trimming were determined from the DNA. The sample lists about 140,000 clones; 75% to 90% were seen once. Material for sequencing was peripheral blood. The source is a man between 50 and 59 years old with active COVID-19.

The CDR3 loop is CASSHLEGRGATGELFF. CDR3 nucleotide sequence: TGTGCCAGCAGCCACCTCGAGGGGCGGGGGGCCACCGGGGAGCTGTTTTTT. J is TRBJ2-2 and V is TRBV3-1 (or the pseudogene TRBV3-2); 8 bases are shared with TRBD2. The germline gives CDR1 LGHDT, CDR2 YNNKEL (reference sequence). This CDR3 contains 17 residues. Trimming took 3 bases from V and 4 from J; bases not matched to a gene: 10.